These 3 T cell receptor beta chains were all obtained from the same sample, sequenced in a study of tumor-infiltrating lymphocytes in primary liver carcinoma. Blood RNA came from unsorted whole blood; germline DNA was also extracted. cDNA specific to TCR beta was made from 500 ng of total RNA, with a constant-region primer employed for priming. A slightly modified ARM-PCR protocol with three nested multiplex PCR rounds produced these TCR beta libraries. The opening two PCR rounds, about 11 cycles each, paired TRBV1-TRBV30 forward primers with a C-beta reverse primer. From the multiplex PCR reads, TCRdb called clonotypes with MiXCR, one entry per CDR3 protein. The data hold under 200,000 distinct CDR3 sequences, with roughly two thirds observed a single time. Source material: peripheral blood. All receptors derive from a woman aged 60 to 75 with primary liver carcinoma and hepatitis B virus infection.

The chain links TRBV7-8 to TRBJ1-1; 8 nucleotides match TRBD1. The CDR3 spans 15 residues. In germline, CDR1 is SGHVS, CDR2 FQNEAQ. V lost 3 bases to trimming and J lost 5 bases; unmatched junction nucleotides: 8. The DNA for the CDR3 is TGTGCCAGCAGCTTCCGGACAGGGTCGAATACTGAAGCTTTCTTT. Translated, it gives CASSFRTGSNTEAFF. The full variable domain, rest sourced from reference TRBV7-8 and TRBJ1-1, is GAGVSQSPRYKVAKRGQDVALRCDPISGHVSLFWYQQALGQGPEFLTYFQNEAQLDKSGLPSDRFFAERPEGSVSTLKIQRTQQEDSAVYLCASSFRTGSNTEAFFGQGTRLTVV.

The V gene is TRBV5-6, the J gene TRBJ1-5; maybe TRBD1 (5 bases). V lost 1 base and J lost 5, with 10 bases in between. The CDR3 spans 14 residues. The germline CDR1 and CDR2 sequences are SGHDT and YYEEEE. The CDR3 DNA reads as TGTGCCAGCAGCTTGAGCCGGGGCGATCAGCCCCAGCATTTT. Translation gives CASSLSRGDQPQHF.

On this clonotype itself: Because it lacks the conserved phenylalanine or tryptophan at the end, this CDR3 is likely a read error. It is unclear where the CDR3 begins or ends on the DNA, so no DNA is shown, and the CDR3 is as TCRdb lists it. The V call is TRBV11-3, the J call TRBJ2-1; the tabulated D call, TRBD1, remains unverified against the DNA. Including both end residues, the CDR3 is 14 amino acids long. The germline gives CDR1 SGHNT, CDR2 YENEEA. The CDR3 protein is CASSLEGARNEQLL.